Below are 20 T cell receptor beta chains sequenced from a single sample in a study of PD-1 blockade in classical Hodgkin lymphoma. Autologous stem cell transplantation was followed by relapse in every patient, and brentuximab vedotin exposure varied. The protocol was immunoSEQ multiplex PCR, while the TCRdb copy is restricted to in-frame clones and leaves out a portion. The table has 50,000 or so clones, 73% seen once. The source material was peripheral blood mononuclear cells (PBMCs), sampled before the second cycle of nivolumab. These receptors were obtained from a human donor with classical Hodgkin lymphoma.

In its sample, this clone is medium-sized. Other DNA sequences in this specimen translate into the identical CDR3. This chain joins TRBV6-5 and TRBJ1-1; no reliable D call. The V end was cut by 2 bases, the J end by 1 base, with 8 bases between. CDR1 and CDR2 from the germline V gene are MNHEY and SVGAGI. This CDR3 contains 14 residues. The CDR3 nucleotides read TGTGCCAGCAGTTACGAGGGATGGAACACTGAAGCTTTCTTT. It codes for CASSYEGWNTEAFF.

This sequence joins TRBV10-3 and TRBJ2-1; 12 nucleotides align to TRBD2. The length of the CDR3 is 15 residues. Germline-derived CDR1 and CDR2 are ENHRY and SYGVKD. With V trimmed by 4 bases and J by 6 bases, 4 bases remained unmatched. The CDR3 spells CAISVRLAGVNEQFF. CDR3 nucleotide sequence: TGTGCCATCAGTGTTCGACTAGCGGGAGTCAATGAGCAGTTCTTC.

This clone has just a few counts. The J gene is TRBJ2-7, the V gene TRBV2; 13 bases fit TRBD2. The CDR3 runs 15 residues. Germline trimming cut 6 bases from V and 2 bases from J; bases unmatched to any gene: 4. CDR1 and CDR2 (germline): SNHLY, FYNNEI. The DNA for the CDR3 is TGTGCCAGCAGGGTCGGGACTAGCGGGACCTACGAGCAGTACTTC. It yields the protein CASRVGTSGTYEQYF.

This clone was observed a few times. This chain joins TRBV7-9 and TRBJ2-7; D is uncertain. Germline CDR1 is SEHNR and CDR2 is FQNEAQ (reference sequence). This CDR3 has 14 amino acids. Trimming took off 5 bases at V and 4 bases at J, with 15 bases between the two ends. CDR3 DNA sequence: TGTGCCAGCAGCCACCGGACGGAAGCATACGAGCAGTACTTC. Its protein product is CASSHRTEAYEQYF.

This chain connects TRBV6-6 to TRBJ1-1, with D perhaps matching TRBD1 (6 bases). V dropped 2 bases and J dropped 5 bases, with 12 bases sitting between them. The CDR3 totals 14 residues. CDR1 and CDR2 (germline): MNHNY, SVGAGI (reference sequence). The CDR3 bases are TGTGCCAGCAGTTACCCTCTACAGGGAACTGAAGCTTTCTTT. It is translated as CASSYPLQGTEAFF.

Only a few counts were recorded for this clone. This rearrangement joins TRBV7-2 to TRBJ2-1; 9 bases match TRBD2. V trimming: 5 bases; J trimming: 8 bases; junction bases outside the gene matches: 10. From germline, CDR1 is SGHTA and CDR2 FQGNSA. The CDR3 is made up of 15 amino acids. The CDR3 region is CASSLRASGMYEQFF. CDR3 sequence (DNA): TGTGCCAGCAGCCTACGGGCTAGCGGGATGTATGAGCAGTTCTTC.

This clone is a singleton in its sample. Different DNA sequences within this sample yield the same CDR3. This chain links TRBV15 with TRBJ1-5; D remains ambiguous. Germline loops: CDR1 LNHNV, CDR2 YYDKDF (reference sequence). Trimming left V 0 bases short and J 6 bases short, with 9 bases between. This CDR3 contains 14 residues. In nucleotides, the CDR3 is TGTGCCACCAGCAGAGACCCCGCGGGTCAGCCCCAGCATTTT. Its translation is CATSRDPAGQPQHF.

V and J are TRBV7-8 and TRBJ1-5, with D possibly TRBD1 on 5 matching bases. The CDR3 extends over 16 amino acids. Germline V gene lookup returns CDR1 SGHVS and CDR2 FQNEAQ. The V gene lost 5 bases and the J gene lost 0 bases, with 14 bases spanning the gap. This CDR3 reads CASSKGWGGSNQPQHF. Written as DNA, the CDR3 is TGTGCCAGCAGCAAAGGGTGGGGGGGTAGCAATCAGCCCCAGCATTTT.

This clone was observed a single time. The V gene is TRBV30, the J gene TRBJ2-5; TRBD1 agrees at 9 bases. The junction had 9 bases not matched to a gene; V was cut back by 5 bases and J by 5 bases. The CDR3 runs 14 residues. Per the germline V gene, CDR1 is GTSNPN and CDR2 is SVGIG (reference sequence). As DNA, the CDR3 is TGTGCCTGGCAACCGGGACAGGGACGGGAGACCCAGTACTTC. It yields the protein CAWQPGQGRETQYF.

The chain employs TRBV29-1 and TRBJ2-7; no definite D call. Germline assignment: CDR1 SQVTM and CDR2 ANQGSEA. The CDR3 length is 13 residues. Trimming took off 7 bases at V and 0 bases at J, with 13 bases between the two ends. CDR3 DNA sequence: TGCAGCGGGTTAGACGGCTACTCCTACGAGCAGTACTTC. Amino acids: CSGLDGYSYEQYF.

The V gene is TRBV7-9, the J gene TRBJ2-7; TRBD1 matches 9 bases. CDR3 length equals 14 residues. With 3 bases clipped from V and 2 bases from J, the junction kept 2 bases outside the gene matches. Germline assignment: CDR1 SEHNR and CDR2 FQNEAQ (reference sequence). For the CDR3, the DNA is TGTGCCAGCAGCTTCCGGGACAGGGCCTACGAGCAGTACTTC. It translates to CASSFRDRAYEQYF.

V gene TRBV19 combines with J gene TRBJ2-7; D is perhaps TRBD1 (6 bases). This CDR3 spans 15 amino acids. Germline-derived CDR1 and CDR2 are LNHDA and SQIVND (reference sequence). With 1 base removed from V and 2 bases from J, the gap between germline ends came to 12 bases. The CDR3 DNA sequence: TGTGCCAGTAGTATAGTGGCAGGGGAGACCTACGAGCAGTACTTC. Protein product: CASSIVAGETYEQYF.

V and J are TRBV6-1 and TRBJ2-7; 10 nucleotides agree with TRBD1. This CDR3 has 14 amino acids. Germline V CDR1 and CDR2: MNHNS, SASEGT. Germline trimming cut 4 bases from V and 6 bases from J; bases unmatched to any gene: 6. The CDR3 bases are TGTGCCAGCAGTGCAGGACAGGGGGTGGTCGAGCAGTACTTC. Translating it yields CASSAGQGVVEQYF.

The chain uses TRBV6-4 and TRBJ2-1, with D perhaps assigned TRBD1 or TRBD2 (5 bases each). The V and J ends lost 3 bases and 9 bases respectively, with 12 bases between them. CDR1 is MRHNA, CDR2 SNTAGT, per germline. The CDR3 has 13 residues. The CDR3 here is CASSERGGGEQFF. For the CDR3, the DNA is TGTGCCAGCAGTGAGAGGGGTGGTGGTGAGCAGTTCTTC.

This clone was seen a few times. The CDR3 sequence: CASSLAEGGNQPQHF. As DNA, the CDR3 is TGTGCCAGCAGCTTAGCGGAGGGGGGCAATCAGCCCCAGCATTTT. This chain uses TRBV7-8 with TRBJ1-5; D possibly corresponds to TRBD1 (6 bases). CDR3 length: 15 residues. V dropped 0 bases and J dropped 2 bases, with 8 bases sitting between them. Looked up from germline, CDR1 is SGHVS and CDR2 is FQNEAQ.

This clone was seen only a few times. The gene calls are TRBV11-2 and TRBJ2-5; the D gene is possibly TRBD2 (6 bases). The CDR3 covers 15 residues. V dropped 4 bases and J dropped 2 bases, with 14 bases sitting between them. CDR1 and CDR2 (germline): SGHAT, FQNNGV. CDR3 in amino acids: CASSSLAGPQETQYF. DNA for the CDR3: TGTGCCAGCAGCTCCCTGGCGGGGCCTCAAGAGACCCAGTACTTC.

V and J are TRBV7-2 and TRBJ2-1; 8 nucleotides line up with TRBD2. Germline values: CDR1 SGHTA, CDR2 FQGNSA. The V and J ends lost 5 bases and 1 base, in that order; junction bases with no gene match: 13. This CDR3 comprises 18 residues. CDR3 sequence: CASSLRGGLVSSYNEQFF. DNA for the CDR3: TGTGCCAGCAGCCTACGGGGGGGACTAGTGTCTTCCTACAATGAGCAGTTCTTC.

This chain uses TRBV6-6 with TRBJ1-5, with D uncertain. The CDR3 totals 15 residues. Germline CDR1 reads MNHNY; CDR2 reads SVGAGI (reference sequence). V was pared by 6 bases and J by 0 bases, with 12 bases between. The CDR3 DNA is TGTGCCAGCAGCCGGACCGGAGATAGCAATCAGCCCCAGCATTTT. It yields the protein CASSRTGDSNQPQHF.

This CDR3 reads CASTPGFRDTIYF. The CDR3 region has the DNA TGTGCCAGCACCCCTGGGTTCAGGGACACCATATATTTT. V gene TRBV18 combines with J gene TRBJ1-3, with a tentative D call TRBD1 (5 bases). Looked up from germline, CDR1 is KGHSH and CDR2 is LQKENI. The CDR3 loop spans 13 amino acids. Trimming stripped 8 bases from V and 8 bases from J, with 16 bases between.

There are a few counts of this clone. The rearrangement uses TRBV19 and TRBJ2-2; D perhaps matches TRBD1 (6 bases). This CDR3 contains 15 residues. V was pared by 6 bases and J by 5 bases, with 16 bases between. Germline loops: CDR1 LNHDA, CDR2 SQIVND (reference sequence). The CDR3 here is CASRLGPGDTGELFF. CDR3 DNA: TGTGCCAGTAGGTTGGGTCCAGGGGATACCGGGGAGCTGTTTTTT.